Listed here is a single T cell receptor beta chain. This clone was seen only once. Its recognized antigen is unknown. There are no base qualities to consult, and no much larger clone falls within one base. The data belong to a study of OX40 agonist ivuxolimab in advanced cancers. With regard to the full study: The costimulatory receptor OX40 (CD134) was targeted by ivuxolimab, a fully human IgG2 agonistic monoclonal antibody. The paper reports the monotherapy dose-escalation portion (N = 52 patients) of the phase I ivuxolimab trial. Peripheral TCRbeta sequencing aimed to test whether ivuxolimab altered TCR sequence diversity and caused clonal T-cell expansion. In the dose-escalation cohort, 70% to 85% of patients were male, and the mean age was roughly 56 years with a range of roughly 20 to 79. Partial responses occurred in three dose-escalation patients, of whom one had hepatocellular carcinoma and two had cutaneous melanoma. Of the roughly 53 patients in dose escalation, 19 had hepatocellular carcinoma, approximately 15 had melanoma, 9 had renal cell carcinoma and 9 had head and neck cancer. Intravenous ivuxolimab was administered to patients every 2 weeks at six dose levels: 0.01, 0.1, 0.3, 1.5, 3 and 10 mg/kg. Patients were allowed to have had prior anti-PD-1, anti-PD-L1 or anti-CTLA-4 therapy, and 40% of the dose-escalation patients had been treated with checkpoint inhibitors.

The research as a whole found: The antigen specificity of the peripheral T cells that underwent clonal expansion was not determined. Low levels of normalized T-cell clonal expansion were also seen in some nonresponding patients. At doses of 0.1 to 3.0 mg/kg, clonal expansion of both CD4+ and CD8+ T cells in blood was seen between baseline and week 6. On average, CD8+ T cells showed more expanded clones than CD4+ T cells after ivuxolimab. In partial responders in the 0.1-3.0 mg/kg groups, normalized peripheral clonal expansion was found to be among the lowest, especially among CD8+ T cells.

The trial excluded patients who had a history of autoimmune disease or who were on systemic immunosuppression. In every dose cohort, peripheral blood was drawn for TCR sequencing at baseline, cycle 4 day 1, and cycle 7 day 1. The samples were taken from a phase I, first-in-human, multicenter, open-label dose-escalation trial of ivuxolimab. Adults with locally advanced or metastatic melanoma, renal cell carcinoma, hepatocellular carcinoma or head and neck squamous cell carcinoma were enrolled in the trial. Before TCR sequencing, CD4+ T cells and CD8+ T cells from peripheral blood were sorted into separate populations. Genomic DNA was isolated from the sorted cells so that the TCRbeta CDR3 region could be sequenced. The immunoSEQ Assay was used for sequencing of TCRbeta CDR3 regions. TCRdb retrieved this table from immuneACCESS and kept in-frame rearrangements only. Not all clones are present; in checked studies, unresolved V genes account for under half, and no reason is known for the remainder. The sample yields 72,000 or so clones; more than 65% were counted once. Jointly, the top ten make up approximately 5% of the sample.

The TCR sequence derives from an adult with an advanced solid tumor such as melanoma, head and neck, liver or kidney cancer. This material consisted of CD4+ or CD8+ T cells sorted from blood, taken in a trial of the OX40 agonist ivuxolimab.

The sequenced DNA: TGTGCCAGCAGTTTCCCTAACACTGAAGCTTTCTTT. It codes for CASSFPNTEAFF. The chain couples TRBV25-1 to TRBJ1-1, with no reliable assignment of the D segment. The CDR3 has 12 amino acids, counting the end cysteine and phenylalanine. Only the CDR3 DNA stays, 36 bases, in frame from base 1. The V and J ends are trimmed by 5 bases and 2 bases, leaving 6 bases between them. From the germline V gene, CDR1 is MGHDK and CDR2 is SYGVNS. This CDR3, with the reference TRBV25-1 and TRBJ1-1 proteins standing in past its ends, gives the full variable domain EADIYQTPRYLVIGTGKKITLECSQTMGHDKMYWYQQDPGMELHLIHYSYGVNSTEKGDLSSESTVSRIRTEHFPLTLESARPSHTSQYLCASSFPNTEAFFGQGTRLTVV.